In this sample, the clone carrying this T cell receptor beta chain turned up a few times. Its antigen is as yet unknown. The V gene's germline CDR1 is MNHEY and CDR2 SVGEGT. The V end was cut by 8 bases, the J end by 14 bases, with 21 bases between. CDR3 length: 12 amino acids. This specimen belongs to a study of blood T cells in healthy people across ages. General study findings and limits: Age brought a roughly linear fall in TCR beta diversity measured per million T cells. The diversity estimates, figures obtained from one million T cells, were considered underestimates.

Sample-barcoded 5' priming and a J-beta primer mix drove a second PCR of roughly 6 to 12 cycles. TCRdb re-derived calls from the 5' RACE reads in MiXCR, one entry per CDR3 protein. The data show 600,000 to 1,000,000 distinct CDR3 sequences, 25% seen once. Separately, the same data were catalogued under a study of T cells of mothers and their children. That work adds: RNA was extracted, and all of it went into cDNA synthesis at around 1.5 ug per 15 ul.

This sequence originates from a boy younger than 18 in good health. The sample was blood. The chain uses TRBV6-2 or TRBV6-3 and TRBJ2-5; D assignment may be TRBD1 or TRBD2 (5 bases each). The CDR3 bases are TGTGCCAGCCGGGGCGAGGAAATCTTGAACTACTTC. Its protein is CASRGEEILNYF.